One and the same sample provided the 27 T cell receptor beta chains below, sequenced in a study of blood T cell repertoires in COVID-19. The table came from immunoSEQ multiplex PCR; TCRdb's copy has only in-frame clones and leaves some out. The sample holds under 300,000 clones; approximately 83% are singletons and the top ten take roughly 11%. The specimen sequenced was peripheral blood. These receptors were taken from a woman aged 70-85 years with acute or convalescent COVID-19.

This chain links TRBV19 with TRBJ1-5; D unresolved. This CDR3 comprises 14 residues. Germline assignment: CDR1 LNHDA and CDR2 SQIVND (reference sequence). V shed 6 bases and J shed 3 bases, with 12 bases lying between them. The CDR3 nucleotides read TGTGCCAGTAGAATGACGAGGGACAATCAGCCCCAGCATTTT. This translates into CASRMTRDNQPQHF.

This chain joins TRBV6-1 and TRBJ1-2, with 8 bases that match TRBD1. CDR1 is MNHNS and CDR2 is SASEGT in the germline V gene. This CDR3 comprises 16 residues. After removal of 2 bases from V and 2 bases from J, the junction contained 7 bases not matched to a gene. The CDR3 is CASSETGGRPNYGYTF. CDR3 nucleotide sequence: TGTGCCAGCAGTGAAACAGGGGGAAGACCCAACTATGGCTACACCTTC.

The genes are TRBV5-1 and TRBJ1-2; 10 bases agree with TRBD1. CDR3 length equals 15 residues. CDR1 is SGHRS and CDR2 is YFSETQ in the germline V gene. V shed 6 bases and J 8 bases; nucleotides not matched to a gene: 13. CDR3 DNA: TGCGCCAGCACCGAATCCTCAGGACAGGGGGGAGGCTACACCTTC. As protein: CASTESSGQGGGYTF.

V gene TRBV11-2 combines with J gene TRBJ2-3, with a tentative D call TRBD2 (7 bases). The CDR3 runs to 16 residues. The ends were cut back, 5 bases at V and 5 bases at J, with 20 bases in the middle. Germline CDR1 reads SGHAT; CDR2 reads FQNNGV. This CDR3 reads CASSPSLGGLIDTQYF. CDR3 DNA sequence: TGTGCCAGCAGCCCCAGTTTGGGGGGGCTTATAGATACGCAGTATTTT.

The chain couples TRBV18 to TRBJ2-7, with a tentative D call TRBD1 (5 bases). Per germline, CDR1 KGHSH and CDR2 LQKENI. The CDR3 loop spans 14 amino acids. V lost 6 bases and J lost 5, with 17 bases in between. The chain's CDR3 is CASSLGGARHEQYF. The CDR3 DNA reads as TGTGCCAGCTCCCTCGGTGGGGCAAGACACGAGCAGTACTTC.

This clone was detected only once. This sequence joins TRBV5-6 and TRBJ1-2, with D perhaps TRBD1 (6 bases). This CDR3 region has 14 residues. V lost 2 bases and J 6 bases, leaving 14 bases between the germline ends. Germline V gene lookup returns CDR1 SGHDT and CDR2 YYEEEE. In DNA, the CDR3 is TGTGCCAGCAGCTTAGGTCGCAGGGGTCATGGCTACACCTTC. This codes for CASSLGRRGHGYTF.

V usage is TRBV7-9 and J usage is TRBJ1-6, with D tentatively TRBD1 (6 bases). Trimming took off 5 bases at V and 14 bases at J, with 13 bases between the two ends. In germline, CDR1 is SEHNR, CDR2 FQNEAQ (reference sequence). The CDR3 runs 12 residues. CDR3 sequence (DNA): TGTGCCAGCAGCCGGACAGCGTCGTCCCTCCACTTT. Its protein is CASSRTASSLHF.

CDR3 coding DNA: TGTGCCAGCAGGGCCCGGACAGGGCTGAACACTGAAGCTTTCTTT. The encoded protein is CASRARTGLNTEAFF. The chain combines TRBV2 with TRBJ1-1; TRBD1 agrees at 8 bases. The CDR3 extends over 15 amino acids. The junction had 6 bases not matched to a gene; V was cut back by 6 bases and J by 0 bases. Germline lookup yields CDR1 SNHLY and CDR2 FYNNEI.

The V call is TRBV19, the J call TRBJ1-2, with D tentatively TRBD1 (5 bases). Germline V gene data show CDR1 as LNHDA and CDR2 as SQIVND (reference sequence). CDR3 size: 16 residues. The germline V and J ends were trimmed by 5 bases and 1 base, with 17 bases remaining between them. The CDR3 here is CASSPGDRVRNYGYTF. CDR3 nucleotide sequence: TGTGCCAGTAGTCCGGGGGACCGGGTCCGTAACTATGGCTACACCTTC.

The chain carries TRBV12-5 and TRBJ1-5; 8 bases fit TRBD1. V lost 1 base, J lost 7 bases, and 6 bases stayed unmatched. The CDR3 runs 15 residues. Germline values: CDR1 LGHNT, CDR2 FRNRAP. This chain's CDR3 is CASGLGSGGGQPQHF. DNA of the CDR3: TGTGCTAGTGGTTTGGGTTCAGGGGGCGGGCAGCCCCAGCATTTT. Full variable domain (remainder filled in from reference TRBV12-5 and TRBJ1-5): DARVTQTPRHKVTEMGQEVTMRCQPILGHNTVFWYRQTMMQGLELLAYFRNRAPLDDSGMPKDRFSAEMPDATLATLKIQPSEPRDSAVYFCASGLGSGGGQPQHFGDGTRLSIL.

The chain has TRBV7-2 and TRBJ2-5; D perhaps matches TRBD2 (5 bases). The CDR3 spans 14 residues. V was clipped by 5 bases and J by 4 bases, with 14 bases between them. From germline, CDR1 is SGHTA and CDR2 FQGNSA. CDR3 nucleotides: TGTGCCAGCAGCCGCACTAGGCCCGGAGAGACCCAGTACTTC. Amino acid sequence: CASSRTRPGETQYF.

V is TRBV3-1 (or the pseudogene TRBV3-2) and J is TRBJ1-4; no clear D. The CDR3 spans 15 residues. CDR1 and CDR2 (germline): LGHDT, YNNKEL (reference sequence). V lost 1 base and J lost 1, with 7 bases in between. The CDR3 DNA is TGTGCCAGCAGCCAAGTCCGGGTAACTAATGAAAAACTGTTTTTT. This codes for CASSQVRVTNEKLFF.

With respect to this clone: This sample also contains other DNA sequences that code for the same CDR3. V gene TRBV5-6 combines with J gene TRBJ2-3; D ambiguous. This CDR3 has 14 residues. The germline CDR1 and CDR2 sequences are SGHDT and YYEEEE. V lost 0 bases and J 0 bases, leaving 5 bases between the germline ends. CDR3 coding DNA: TGTGCCAGCAGCTTGGGGAGTAGCACAGATACGCAGTATTTT. Translating it yields CASSLGSSTDTQYF.

This sequence joins TRBV19 and TRBJ2-2; D ambiguous. Germline loops: CDR1 LNHDA, CDR2 SQIVND (reference sequence). CDR3 length: 14 residues. Between the trimmed V and J ends, which lost 4 bases and 6 bases, there was a span of 12 bases. The CDR3 sequence: CASSTGQEAGELFF. DNA of the CDR3: TGTGCCAGTAGTACTGGGCAGGAAGCCGGGGAGCTGTTTTTT.

CDR3 DNA sequence: TGTGCCAGCAGCTTAGACAGGGTATCTTTTGGCTACACCTTC. This translates into CASSLDRVSFGYTF. The V and J genes are TRBV7-3 and TRBJ1-2; 7 nucleotides align to TRBD1. CDR1 and CDR2 from the germline V gene are SGHTA and FQGTGA. The length of the CDR3 is 14 residues. V gave up 2 bases and J gave up 7 bases; unmatched junction bases: 7.

V usage is TRBV29-1 and J usage is TRBJ1-1; the D is unclear. The CDR3 length is 14 residues. Trimming pared 3 bases from V and 3 bases from J, leaving 14 bases between. Germline V gene lookup returns CDR1 SQVTM and CDR2 ANQGSEA. The CDR3 nucleotides are TGCAGCGTTGAGGAGGCCAGAGGGTACACTGAAGCTTTCTTT. Its translation: CSVEEARGYTEAFF.

The chain combines TRBV5-5 with TRBJ1-4; D is uncertain. Germline V gene lookup returns CDR1 SGHKS and CDR2 YYEKEE (reference sequence). CDR3 length equals 15 residues. The V end lost 7 bases, the J end lost 0 bases, and 13 bases lay between the germline ends. The CDR3 DNA reads as TGTGCCAGCGGCGGGTCAGGAGCAACTAATGAAAAACTGTTTTTT. Amino acid sequence: CASGGSGATNEKLFF.

The chain links TRBV19 to TRBJ1-3, with D perhaps TRBD1 (5 bases). The CDR3 contains 13 residues. V gave up 5 bases and J gave up 2 bases, with 7 bases separating them. Germline V gene lookup returns CDR1 LNHDA and CDR2 SQIVND (reference sequence). CDR3 bases: TGTGCCAGTAGTCGGGGGACTGGAAACACCATATATTTT. This codes for CASSRGTGNTIYF.

The V gene is TRBV7-3, the J gene TRBJ2-6; no clear D. Trimming took off 5 bases at V and 0 bases at J, with 8 bases between the two ends. There are 15 residues in the CDR3. The germline V gene encodes CDR1 SGHTA and CDR2 FQGTGA. The CDR3 nucleotides read TGTGCCAGCAGCCCCCCAGGCTCTGGGGCCAACGTCCTGACTTTC. It yields the protein CASSPPGSGANVLTF.

The chain links TRBV5-1 to TRBJ2-3, with D perhaps TRBD1 (5 bases). Trimming removed 3 bases from V and 2 bases from J, with 10 bases in between. Germline V gene sequence: CDR1 SGHRS, CDR2 YFSETQ. The CDR3 is made up of 14 amino acids. CDR3 amino acids: CASSSDRTTDTQYF. Written as DNA, the CDR3 is TGCGCCAGCAGCTCTGACAGAACCACAGATACGCAGTATTTT.

This clone has just a few counts. This chain links TRBV10-3 with TRBJ2-1; 13 bases are a match to TRBD2. Germline CDR1 and CDR2: ENHRY and SYGVKD. V gave up 6 bases and J gave up 10 bases; unmatched junction bases: 12. The CDR3 length is 16 residues. CDR3 amino acids: CAISFRTSGSLGEQFF. DNA of the CDR3: TGTGCCATCAGCTTCCGGACTAGCGGGAGCCTCGGGGAGCAGTTCTTC.

This clone was seen once. The chain uses TRBV3-1 (or the pseudogene TRBV3-2) and TRBJ2-5, with D tentatively TRBD2 (6 bases). Germline V lookup: CDR1 LGHDT, CDR2 YNNKEL (reference sequence). Trimming removed 4 bases from V and 3 bases from J, with 21 bases in between. This CDR3 comprises 17 residues. DNA for the CDR3: TGTGCCAGCAGCCCGAGGGGAGGCACCAAGAGAGAAGAGACCCAGTACTTC. It translates to CASSPRGGTKREETQYF.

The chain is built from TRBV10-3 and TRBJ2-1; 12 bases line up with TRBD2. V shed 0 bases, J shed 4 bases, and the junction held 4 bases outside the gene matches. The length of the CDR3 is 17 residues. CDR1 is ENHRY, CDR2 SYGVKD, per germline. CDR3 residues: CAISESLLAGGYNEQFF. CDR3 sequence (DNA): TGTGCCATCAGTGAGTCGTTACTAGCGGGGGGTTACAATGAGCAGTTCTTC.

V gene TRBV2 combines with J gene TRBJ1-4; 9 bases align to TRBD1. The junction had 1 base not matched to a gene; V was cut back by 0 bases and J by 5 bases. The CDR3 loop spans 15 amino acids. Germline V lookup: CDR1 SNHLY, CDR2 FYNNEI. Here the CDR3 reads CASSEAGTGNEKLFF. CDR3 DNA sequence: TGTGCCAGCAGTGAAGCCGGGACAGGGAATGAAAAACTGTTTTTT.

The sample holds one count of this clone. The chain has TRBV5-5 and TRBJ1-3; D is undetermined. This CDR3 spans 16 amino acids. Germline V gives CDR1 SGHKS, CDR2 YYEKEE (reference sequence). Trimming took off 0 bases at V and 0 bases at J, with 10 bases between the two ends. CDR3 DNA sequence: TGTGCCAGCAGCTTGGGCGGGCAGTTCTCTGGAAACACCATATATTTT. Its protein product is CASSLGGQFSGNTIYF.

The V and J genes are TRBV12-3 or TRBV12-4 and TRBJ1-2, with TRBD1 matching 7 bases. The length of the CDR3 is 13 residues. After removal of 5 bases from V and 8 bases from J, the junction contained 8 bases not matched to a gene. CDR3 nucleotides: TGTGCCAGCAGTCTCGACAGGGCGGCGGGCTACACCTTC. Translated: CASSLDRAAGYTF.

This clone appeared a few times. V is TRBV6-1 and J is TRBJ2-1; D possibly corresponds to TRBD1 (6 bases). This CDR3 contains 20 residues. Between the trimmed V and J ends, which lost 0 bases and 13 bases, there was a span of 34 bases. Per germline, CDR1 MNHNS and CDR2 SASEGT. The CDR3 is CASSEARYREPPGPRLRQFF. In DNA, the CDR3 is TGTGCCAGCAGTGAAGCGCGGTACAGGGAGCCTCCAGGACCCCGGTTAAGACAGTTCTTC.